This T cell receptor beta chain appears in the sequencing data of a study of T cell repertoires in ileal Crohn's disease. Sequencing was performed with immunoSEQ multiplex PCR; in TCRdb, only in-frame clones are kept and a portion is missing. The table has approximately 14,000 clones, around 90% seen once; the top ten hold roughly 3.7%. The CDR3 has 16 amino acids. Germline V gene data show CDR1 as LGHNA and CDR2 as YSLEER. V dropped 0 bases and J dropped 10 bases, with 19 bases sitting between them. A note on this clone: No antigen is known for it.

Included were adult ileal or ileocolonic Crohn's patients indicated for ileocolonic resection. Overall study results and limits: Clonality above 26.8% at surgery always came with endoscopic recurrence. Mucosal expansions were suggested to be mainly CD8 T cells.

Sequencing was done on a sample of ileal tissue. The rearrangement uses TRBV4-3 and TRBJ2-1; a weak D match, TRBD2 (6 bases). The sequence was obtained from an adult with Crohn's disease. The CDR3 reads CASSQDRSGVGEEQFF. The CDR3 region has the DNA TGCGCCAGCAGCCAAGATCGTTCGGGAGTGGGTGAAGAGCAGTTCTTC.